Listed here are 23 T cell receptor beta chains from one sample, sequenced in a study of Graves' ophthalmopathy and Graves' hyperthyroidism. Amplification of TCR beta CDR3 regions used RNA transcripts. HTBI-primed first-round RT-PCR preceded second-round multiplex PCR. TCRdb re-called the multiplex PCR reads with MiXCR, one entry per CDR3 protein. Among around 590,000 distinct CDR3 sequences listed, roughly 40% were seen once. The specimen sequenced was peripheral blood or thyroid tissue (not recorded which). Receptor source: an adult man with Graves' hyperthyroidism.

This clonotype occurred many times. The chain has TRBV20-1 and TRBJ2-5; 11 nucleotides line up with TRBD2. CDR3 length equals 15 residues. Losses at the gene ends were 3 bases for V and 5 bases for J; bases not matched to a gene: 8. The germline V gene encodes CDR1 DFQATT and CDR2 SNEGSKA (reference sequence). The CDR3 region is CSARRSGGAPETQYF. The CDR3 bases are TGCAGTGCTAGGCGTAGCGGGGGGGCCCCGGAGACCCAGTACTTC.

The chain combines TRBV5-6 with TRBJ1-1, with 12 positions matching TRBD1. The CDR3 runs 16 residues. The junction had 8 bases not matched to a gene; V was cut back by 0 bases and J by 8 bases. Germline V gene data show CDR1 as SGHDT and CDR2 as YYEEEE. The CDR3 region has the DNA TGTGCCAGCAGCTTGGCCGGGACAGGGGGCGCCTCGGAAGCTTTCTTT. Residues: CASSLAGTGGASEAFF.

This clonotype came up many times. V and J are TRBV12-3 or TRBV12-4 and TRBJ1-4, with a tentative D call TRBD1 (5 bases). Between the trimmed V and J ends, which lost 2 bases and 8 bases, there was a span of 9 bases. The CDR3 runs 13 residues. The DNA of the CDR3 is TGTGCCAGCAGTTTAATGTCAGGGGAAAAACTGTTTTTT. It is translated as CASSLMSGEKLFF.

The chain has TRBV12-3 or TRBV12-4 and TRBJ1-5; 11 positions match TRBD2. The DNA matches TRBJ2-3 better at its end, which makes the J call doubtful. This CDR3 contains 14 residues. The CDR3 loop is CASGLVAGGNTQYF. In nucleotides, the CDR3 is TGTGCTAGTGGTTTGGTAGCGGGGGGGAATACGCAGTATTTT.

The table lists this clonotype with many counts. The gene calls are TRBV5-1 and TRBJ2-2, with unresolved D. This CDR3 is 13 amino acids long. Germline lookup yields CDR1 SGHRS and CDR2 YFSETQ. Trimming pared 5 bases from V and 4 bases from J, leaving 9 bases between. CDR3 DNA: TGCGCCAGCAGGCCCGGTACCACCGGGGAGCTGTTTTTT. Its translation is CASRPGTTGELFF.

Here the CDR3 reads CASSVWGAFGTDTQYF. In DNA form, the CDR3 reads TGTGCCAGCAGTGTTTGGGGGGCATTTGGAACAGATACGCAGTATTTT. J is TRBJ2-3 and V is TRBV2; either TRBD1 or TRBD2 may supply D (6 bases each). This CDR3 is 16 amino acids long. The V end was cut by 4 bases, the J end by 3 bases, with 17 bases between. Germline V gene sequence: CDR1 SNHLY, CDR2 FYNNEI.

This clonotype has ten or more counts. The V gene is TRBV24-1, the J gene TRBJ1-5; TRBD1 matches at 7 bases. J gave up 8 bases and V 4 bases, and 10 bases lay outside the gene matches. The CDR3 sequence is 15 residues long. Germline CDR1 and CDR2: KGHDR and SFDVKD. CDR3 protein: CATSDRTGDYKPQHF. The CDR3, as DNA: TGTGCCACCAGTGACCGAACAGGGGACTACAAGCCCCAGCATTTT.

To note about this clonotype: The junction and the germline gene differ at one end; a read error may be behind it. The chain employs TRBV25-1 and TRBJ2-3, with D maybe TRBD1 (6 bases). CDR3 length: 14 residues. Germline lookup yields CDR1 MGHDK and CDR2 SYGVNS. CDR3 region: CASKAGASTDAQYF. CDR3 nucleotide sequence: TGTGCCAGCAAGGCAGGGGCTAGCACAGATGCGCAGTATTTT. Together with reference TRBV25-1 and TRBJ2-3, the CDR3 gives the full variable domain: EADIYQTPRYLVIGTGKKITLECSQTMGHDKMYWYQQDPGMELHLIHYSYGVNSTEKGDLSSESTVSRIRTEHFPLTLESARPSHTSQYLCASKAGASTDAQYFGPGTRLTVL.

The chain employs TRBV6-5 and TRBJ1-6, with a tentative D call TRBD1 (5 bases). The CDR3 length is 16 residues. Germline CDR1 and CDR2: MNHEY and SVGAGI. Trimming pared 0 bases from V and 7 bases from J, leaving 13 bases between. DNA for the CDR3: TGTGCCAGCAGTTACTCTCCGGGGCCGCTAAATTCACCCCTCCACTTT. Amino acids: CASSYSPGPLNSPLHF.

Of note for this clonotype: This could be a read error, since a much larger clone is one nucleotide away. The gene calls are TRBV7-6 and TRBJ1-1; D ambiguous. Trimming stripped 0 bases from V and 7 bases from J, with 6 bases between. Germline CDR1 reads SGHVS; CDR2 reads FNYEAQ. The CDR3 has 12 amino acids. The CDR3, as DNA: TGTGCCAGCAGCTTAGCCCGGATTGAAGCTTTCTTT. It encodes CASSLARIEAFF.

The sample holds many counts of this clonotype. The genes are TRBV6-1 and TRBJ1-6; D unresolved. The V end was cut by 0 bases, the J end by 10 bases, with 16 bases between. The CDR3 covers 16 residues. Germline V gene sequence: CDR1 MNHNS, CDR2 SASEGT. CDR3: CASSEAPMGLRSPLHF. The CDR3 bases are TGTGCCAGCAGTGAAGCGCCAATGGGCTTGAGATCACCCCTCCACTTT.

The table lists this clonotype with many counts. The chain is built from TRBV7-2 and TRBJ2-5; D is ambiguous. V was trimmed by 7 bases and J by 5 bases, leaving 11 bases between them. Germline V lookup: CDR1 SGHTA, CDR2 FQGNSA. The length of the CDR3 is 12 residues. Here the CDR3 reads CASIDAGETQYF. The CDR3 DNA is TGTGCCAGCATCGATGCCGGGGAGACCCAGTACTTC.

Note on this clonotype: Here the CDR3 omits its conserved ending phenylalanine or tryptophan, so a read error is the likely source. V usage is TRBV20-1 and J usage is TRBJ2-7; 10 bases line up with TRBD2. CDR1 and CDR2 (germline): DFQATT, SNEGSKA (reference sequence). CDR3 length equals 12 residues. V dropped 4 bases and J dropped 4; count of bases not matched to a gene: 1. The CDR3 here is CSATSGRYEQYL. CDR3 in DNA: TGCAGTGCTACTAGCGGGAGATACGAGCAGTACCTC.

The sample holds many counts of this clonotype. The chain combines TRBV25-1 with TRBJ1-2; D unclear. Deletions cut 0 bases from V and 4 bases from J, with 6 bases between. The CDR3 has 13 amino acids. Per germline, CDR1 MGHDK and CDR2 SYGVNS. The DNA for the CDR3 is TGTGCCAGCAGTGAATACGGGTTCTATGGCTACACCTTC. Its translation: CASSEYGFYGYTF.

This clonotype occurred many times. This chain links TRBV19 with TRBJ2-7, with 7 positions matching TRBD1. Germline values: CDR1 LNHDA, CDR2 SQIVND (reference sequence). The CDR3 covers 13 residues. Trimming removed 1 base from V and 6 bases from J; junction bases left unmatched: 3. This CDR3 is CASSIGQGGEQYF. The DNA of the CDR3 is TGTGCCAGTAGTATAGGACAGGGCGGCGAGCAGTACTTC.

The J gene is TRBJ1-6, the V gene TRBV6-6, with 8 bases that match TRBD1. CDR3 length: 14 residues. After removal of 2 bases from V and 10 bases from J, the junction contained 4 bases not matched to a gene. Looked up from germline, CDR1 is MNHNY and CDR2 is SVGAGI (reference sequence). CDR3 amino acids: CASSYGQGASPLHF. CDR3 nucleotides: TGTGCCAGCAGTTACGGACAGGGAGCGTCACCCCTCCACTTT.

The sample holds many counts of this clonotype. The CDR3 DNA follows: TGCAGTGCTCTCAAATCCCCCGGACAGGGGACCTACGAGCAGTACTTC. It translates to CSALKSPGQGTYEQYF. The V gene is TRBV20-1, the J gene TRBJ2-7, with 9 nucleotides matching TRBD1. V lost 5 bases, J lost 2 bases, and 13 bases stayed unmatched. Per germline, CDR1 DFQATT and CDR2 SNEGSKA (reference sequence). The length of the CDR3 is 16 residues.

This clonotype was detected a few times. The chain recombines TRBV18 with TRBJ1-2; weak D call: TRBD1 (5 bases). V was trimmed by 0 bases and J by 1 base, leaving 6 bases between them. Per the germline V gene, CDR1 is KGHSH and CDR2 is LQKENI. The CDR3 loop spans 14 amino acids. CDR3 amino acids: CASSPPTDNYGYTF. DNA for the CDR3: TGTGCCAGCTCACCACCGACAGATAACTATGGCTACACCTTC.

With regard to this clonotype: This may come from a read error, since a much larger clone is one base off. V is TRBV9 and J is TRBJ1-3, with 8 bases aligning to TRBD1. J lost 0 bases, V lost 7 bases, and 9 bases had no gene match. CDR1 is SGDLS and CDR2 is YYNGEE in the germline V gene. The CDR3 is made up of 16 amino acids. The CDR3 protein is CASGETGANSGNTIYF. CDR3 nucleotide sequence: TGTGCCAGCGGCGAGACAGGGGCCAACTCTGGAAACACCATATATTTT. Together with reference TRBV9 and TRBJ1-3, the CDR3 gives the full variable domain: DSGVTQTPKHLITATGQRVTLRCSPRSGDLSVYWYQQSLDQGLQFLIQYYNGEERAKGNILERFSAQQFPDLHSELNLSSLELGDSALYFCASGETGANSGNTIYFGEGSWLTVV.

The gene calls are TRBV7-9 and TRBJ1-4, with 7 positions matching TRBD1. The germline V gene encodes CDR1 SEHNR and CDR2 FQNEAQ (reference sequence). CDR3 size: 16 residues. Unmatched junction bases numbered 12, after V lost 5 bases and J lost 6 bases. CDR3 protein: CASSADRVGGDEKLFF. In DNA form, the CDR3 reads TGTGCCAGCAGCGCAGACAGGGTAGGGGGCGATGAAAAACTGTTTTTT.

The J gene is TRBJ1-1, the V gene TRBV5-1, with no clear D. V was pared by 0 bases and J by 7 bases, with 16 bases between. The CDR3 runs to 15 residues. Germline V CDR1 and CDR2: SGHRS, YFSETQ. The CDR3: CASSLGGSSYNEAFF. CDR3 bases: TGCGCCAGCAGCTTGGGCGGGAGCTCCTACAATGAAGCTTTCTTT.

The chain is built from TRBV18 and TRBJ1-2; TRBD1 matches at 7 bases. The CDR3 sequence is 13 residues long. Per the germline V gene, CDR1 is KGHSH and CDR2 is LQKENI. Trimming removed 3 bases from V and 3 bases from J; junction bases left unmatched: 1. CDR3: CASSPGQHYGYTF. The CDR3 DNA reads as TGTGCCAGCTCACCGGGACAGCACTATGGCTACACCTTC. Full variable domain (remainder filled in from reference TRBV18 and TRBJ1-2): NAGVMQNPRHLVRRRGQEARLRCSPMKGHSHVYWYRQLPEEGLKFMVYLQKENIIDESGMPKERFSAEFPKEGPSILRIQQVVRGDSAAYFCASSPGQHYGYTFGSGTRLTVV.

The sample holds many counts of this clonotype. This chain joins TRBV15 and TRBJ1-2; D perhaps matches TRBD1 (6 bases). The germline V and J ends were trimmed by 6 bases and 3 bases, with 11 bases remaining between them. This CDR3 comprises 13 residues. CDR1 is LNHNV and CDR2 is YYDKDF in the germline V gene (reference sequence). The CDR3 nucleotides are TGTGCCACCAGTTCGACAGGCCACTATGGCTACACCTTC. Its protein product is CATSSTGHYGYTF.